This TCR beta chain was retrieved from a study of human T cells and chemical hapten exposure. General study findings and limits: DPC sensitization did not alter TCRs above 1 in 1000 frequency.

How the authors handled the data: There were a median of approximately 96,000 TCRs per sample, with a range from about 20,000 to 700,000. TCRdb itself ran the RACE reads through MiXCR, one entry per CDR3 protein. The V and J calls here are based on TCRdb, not the publication. The data hold roughly 84,000 distinct CDR3 sequences, with roughly a tenth observed a single time. This clonotype was found a few times. Its antigen remains unidentified. Time point indicated: patch test 3, about 24 weeks after DPC sensitization. As to treatment: therapeutic diphenylcyclopropenone sensitization with weekly scalp DPC. The CDR3 runs to 12 residues. The V end lost 5 bases, the J end lost 0 bases, and 7 bases lay between the germline ends. The germline CDR1 and CDR2 sequences are DFQATT and SNEGSKA (reference sequence).

The chain is built from TRBV20-1 and TRBJ2-5; D unclear. The starting material was whole blood, obtained in connection with sensitization to the hapten diphenylcyclopropenone (DPC). This clonotype was sampled from a woman aged 45-65 years with alopecia areata. Some clones in this sample may be carry-over from other donors' samples. Here the CDR3 reads CSAPPYQETQYF. The CDR3 nucleotides read TGCAGTGCTCCGCCGTACCAAGAGACCCAGTACTTC.